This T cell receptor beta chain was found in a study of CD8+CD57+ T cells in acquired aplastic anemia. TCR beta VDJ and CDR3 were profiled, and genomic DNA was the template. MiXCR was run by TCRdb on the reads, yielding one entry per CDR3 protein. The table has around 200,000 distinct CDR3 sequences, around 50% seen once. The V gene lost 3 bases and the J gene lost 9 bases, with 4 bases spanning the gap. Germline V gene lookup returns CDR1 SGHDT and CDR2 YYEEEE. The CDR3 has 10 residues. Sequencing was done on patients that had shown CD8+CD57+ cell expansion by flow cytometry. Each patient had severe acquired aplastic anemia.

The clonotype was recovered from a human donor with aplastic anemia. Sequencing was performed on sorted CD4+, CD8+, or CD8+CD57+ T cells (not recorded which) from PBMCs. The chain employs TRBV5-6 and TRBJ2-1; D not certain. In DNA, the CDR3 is TGTGCCAGCAGCTCGTTTGAGCAGTTCTTC. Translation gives CASSSFEQFF. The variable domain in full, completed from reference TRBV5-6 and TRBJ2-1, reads DAGVTQSPTHLIKTRGQQVTLRCSPKSGHDTVSWYQQALGQGPQFIFQYYEEEERQRGNFPDRFSGHQFPNYSSELNVNALLLGDSALYLCASSSFEQFFGPGTRLTVL.